Below are 14 T cell receptor beta chains sequenced from a single sample in a study of blood T cell repertoires in COVID-19 (TCRdb year 2020). Libraries came from the immunoSEQ multiplex PCR assay. TCRdb obtained this table from immuneACCESS and retained in-frame rearrangements with V and J assigned. These tables miss some clones; where compared with another copy, unresolved V genes account for less than half of the shortfall, and the remainder is unexplained. Recorded for this sample are tens of thousands of clones; roughly 90% of them occurred a single time. Jointly, the top ten make up roughly 12% of the sample. The sample was peripheral blood. These receptors came from a man between 70 and 80 years old with active or convalescent COVID-19.

The table lists this clone with a count of one. The V and J genes are TRBV5-1 and TRBJ2-4; D gene ambiguous. Germline V gives CDR1 SGHRS, CDR2 YFSETQ. V lost 0 bases and J lost 1, with 11 bases in between. The CDR3 contains 16 residues. CDR3 amino acids: CASSLDPPPAKNIQYF. The CDR3 DNA reads TGCGCCAGCAGCTTGGATCCCCCCCCGGCCAAAAACATTCAGTACTTC.

This chain links TRBV5-5 with TRBJ1-4; D is uncertain. V lost 5 bases to trimming and J lost 7 bases, with 18 bases between them. There are 15 residues in the CDR3. CDR1 is SGHKS and CDR2 is YYEKEE in the germline V gene (reference sequence). DNA of the CDR3: TGTGCCAGCAGTCCCAGCGGTGATAGAGGTGAAAAACTGTTTTTT. It translates to CASSPSGDRGEKLFF.

The CDR3 loop reads CASSPFSLAVNSYNEQFF. The DNA for the CDR3 is TGTGCCAGCTCACCATTCTCGCTAGCGGTGAATTCCTACAATGAGCAGTTCTTC. V is TRBV18 and J is TRBJ2-1; 7 positions agree with TRBD2. V gave up 2 bases and J gave up 1 base; unmatched junction bases: 11. CDR1 is KGHSH and CDR2 is LQKENI in the germline V gene. The CDR3 runs 18 residues.

This clone showed up many times. The gene calls are TRBV2 and TRBJ1-5; D remains ambiguous. Germline V gene sequence: CDR1 SNHLY, CDR2 FYNNEI. With 6 bases removed from V and 2 bases from J, the gap between germline ends came to 17 bases. The CDR3 length is 16 residues. The CDR3 DNA follows: TGTGCCAGCAGACCACACCGAGGGCCGGGCAATCAGCCCCAGCATTTT. Residues: CASRPHRGPGNQPQHF.

The chain couples TRBV9 to TRBJ2-6; perhaps TRBD1 as D (6 bases). Germline CDR1 reads SGDLS; CDR2 reads YYNGEE. The CDR3 covers 15 residues. Trimming left V 4 bases short and J 2 bases short, with 10 bases between. The DNA for the CDR3 is TGTGCCAGCAGCCTTGAGGGGGCTGGGGCCAACGTCCTGACTTTC. Encoded protein: CASSLEGAGANVLTF.

A single count supports this clone. The chain carries TRBV16 and TRBJ1-1; 7 bases match TRBD1. Germline V gene data show CDR1 as KGHSY and CDR2 as FQNENV. This CDR3 comprises 19 residues. V lost 4 bases to trimming and J lost 4 bases; unmatched junction nucleotides: 21. DNA of the CDR3: TGTGCCAGCAGCCTACCCTTAGGGGACAGCATTGTTTTGGGCACTGAAGCTTTCTTT. Its protein is CASSLPLGDSIVLGTEAFF.

This chain uses TRBV5-4 with TRBJ2-2; 7 nucleotides line up with TRBD2. The CDR3 consists of 16 residues. Unmatched junction bases numbered 15, after V lost 7 bases and J lost 6 bases. The germline gives CDR1 SGHNT, CDR2 YYREEE (reference sequence). The CDR3 bases are TGTGCCAGCCGGCCCCTGGGGGGGACTCTGGCCGGGGAGCTGTTTTTT. This translates into CASRPLGGTLAGELFF.

The rearrangement joins TRBV6-2 or TRBV6-3 to TRBJ1-1, with D possibly being TRBD1 (5 bases). The CDR3 has 13 residues. CDR1 and CDR2 from the germline V gene are MNHEY and SVGEGT. The ends were cut back, 1 base at V and 4 bases at J, with 7 bases in the middle. CDR3 sequence: CASSYYGATEAFF. CDR3 sequence (DNA): TGTGCCAGCAGTTACTATGGGGCCACTGAAGCTTTCTTT.

CDR3: CASSYSGWEAYGYTF. The CDR3 bases are TGTGCCAGCAGTTACTCTGGGTGGGAGGCCTATGGCTACACCTTC. The chain employs TRBV6-6 and TRBJ1-2; D is undetermined. Between the trimmed V and J ends, which lost 0 bases and 4 bases, there was a span of 12 bases. This CDR3 has 15 amino acids. Germline V gene sequence: CDR1 MNHNY, CDR2 SVGAGI (reference sequence).

The genes are TRBV7-9 and TRBJ2-3, with TRBD2 as a possible D gene (6 bases). Germline-derived CDR1 and CDR2 are SEHNR and FQNEAQ (reference sequence). This CDR3 is 15 amino acids long. V lost 6 bases, J lost 0 bases, and 13 bases lay in between. The CDR3 nucleotides are TGTGCCAGCAGTCCCCCGGGACTCAGCACAGATACGCAGTATTTT. Protein sequence: CASSPPGLSTDTQYF.

The V call is TRBV10-2, the J call TRBJ1-2; the D gene is possibly TRBD1 (5 bases). In germline, CDR1 is WSHSY, CDR2 SAAADI. Trimming shortened V by 6 bases and J by 5 bases, and 13 bases separated the two germline ends. The CDR3 runs 13 residues. CDR3 DNA sequence: TGCGCCAGCAGGCCTGGACACGAGTATGGCTACACCTTC. It codes for CASRPGHEYGYTF.

The rearrangement uses TRBV6-2 or TRBV6-3 and TRBJ1-2; 9 positions agree with TRBD1. The germline V gene encodes CDR1 MNHEY and CDR2 SVGEGT. Trimming took 2 bases from V and 6 from J; bases not matched to a gene: 7. The CDR3 totals 15 residues. In nucleotides, the CDR3 is TGTGCCAGCAGTTACAAACAGGGGGCTGAGGATGGCTACACCTTC. This sequence encodes CASSYKQGAEDGYTF.

The chain links TRBV7-2 to TRBJ2-1, with D tentatively TRBD2 (5 bases). The CDR3 is 19 residues long. The germline V gene encodes CDR1 SGHTA and CDR2 FQGNSA. Trimming took off 2 bases at V and 4 bases at J, with 24 bases between the two ends. The DNA of the CDR3 is TGTGCCAGCAGCTTAAGGGTATTTCTACGCTCAAGCGGTTACAATGAGCAGTTCTTC. It codes for CASSLRVFLRSSGYNEQFF.

This clone was detected once. V is TRBV28 and J is TRBJ2-7; D possibly corresponds to TRBD1 (5 bases). CDR1 is MDHEN, CDR2 SYDVKM, per germline. The CDR3 extends over 15 amino acids. V was cut by 3 bases and J by 2 bases, with 14 bases left in between. CDR3 loop: CASSFPRTLTYEQYF. DNA of the CDR3: TGTGCCAGCAGTTTTCCCCGGACACTCACCTACGAGCAGTACTTC. The entire variable domain, with the rest obtained from reference TRBV28 and TRBJ2-7, is as follows: DVKVTQSSRYLVKRTGEKVFLECVQDMDHENMFWYRQDPGLGLRLIYFSYDVKMKEKGDIPEGYSVSREKKERFSLILESASTNQTSMYLCASSFPRTLTYEQYFGPGTRLTVT.